These 11 T cell receptor beta chains were all obtained from the same sample, sequenced in a study of beta chain features in type 1 diabetes. Study-wide results and caveats: TCRB CDR3 length was moderately but significantly reduced in all four CD4+ subsets of Type 1 diabetes patients.

TCRB transcripts that were expressed got sequenced, as all of the isolated RNA had been reverse transcribed. TCRdb's table, derived via immunoSEQ multiplex PCR, lists solely in-frame clones and lacks some. The sample lists under 250,000 clones; around 14% were seen once. Antigens for these TCRs are unknown. The sequenced sample consisted of naive CD4+ T cells from blood. These receptors originate from a man younger than 40 with type 1 diabetes.

In its sample, this clone was seen a few times. The chain recombines TRBV10-3 with TRBJ2-7, with D perhaps matching TRBD2 (5 bases). Between the trimmed V and J ends, which lost 0 bases and 6 bases, there was a span of 15 bases. Germline CDR1 reads ENHRY; CDR2 reads SYGVKD. The CDR3 has 15 residues. The CDR3 here is CAISESLATVGEQYF. The CDR3 region has the DNA TGTGCCATCAGTGAGTCGCTAGCCACGGTGGGCGAGCAGTACTTC.

The rearrangement joins TRBV19 to TRBJ2-5; a possible D gene is TRBD2 (5 bases). Trimming took off 3 bases at V and 1 base at J, with 12 bases between the two ends. CDR3 length: 15 amino acids. The V gene's germline CDR1 is LNHDA and CDR2 SQIVND (reference sequence). This CDR3 reads CASSMPGSAQETQYF. The CDR3 DNA sequence: TGTGCCAGTAGTATGCCGGGATCCGCCCAAGAGACCCAGTACTTC.

In its sample, this clone was seen a few times. The rearrangement joins TRBV5-1 to TRBJ2-5; perhaps TRBD1 as D (5 bases). The CDR3 is made up of 15 amino acids. Per germline, CDR1 SGHRS and CDR2 YFSETQ. Trimming took 0 bases from V and 4 from J, leaving 13 bases between them. Written as DNA, the CDR3 is TGCGCCAGCAGCTTGGGCCAGGGTATAGGAGAGACCCAGTACTTC. Translated: CASSLGQGIGETQYF.

This sequence joins TRBV7-2 and TRBJ1-1; D is uncertain. Germline V CDR1 and CDR2: SGHTA, FQGNSA. V gave up 3 bases and J gave up 7 bases, with 12 bases separating them. The CDR3 extends over 13 amino acids. Written as DNA, the CDR3 is TGTGCCAGCAGCTTGGGGAGGAAGTATGAAGCTTTCTTT. This encodes CASSLGRKYEAFF.

This clone was seen more than once but under ten times. The J gene is TRBJ2-7, the V gene TRBV30; a possible D gene is TRBD2 (5 bases). The CDR3 is 16 amino acids. V was pared by 3 bases and J by 3 bases, with 21 bases between. The germline CDR1 and CDR2 sequences are GTSNPN and SVGIG (reference sequence). The CDR3 nucleotides read TGTGCCTGGAGCCCCAAGTTCTTCGGGAATCACTACGAGCAGTACTTC. Translation gives CAWSPKFFGNHYEQYF. Full variable domain (remainder filled in from reference TRBV30 and TRBJ2-7): SQTIHQWPATLVQPVGSPLSLECTVEGTSNPNLYWYRQAAGRGLQLLFYSVGIGQISSEVPQNLSASRPQDRQFILSSKKLLLSDSGFYLCAWSPKFFGNHYEQYFGPGTRLTVT.

The CDR3 protein is CASSEGPGEAFF. The CDR3 nucleotides are TGTGCCAGCAGTGAGGGTCCAGGCGAAGCTTTCTTT. This chain joins TRBV2 and TRBJ1-1, with D hard to call. CDR3 length: 12 amino acids. Germline CDR1 reads SNHLY; CDR2 reads FYNNEI. The V end lost 3 bases, the J end lost 8 bases, and 10 bases lay between the germline ends.

The rearrangement joins TRBV2 to TRBJ1-5; D is perhaps TRBD1 (5 bases). Germline loops: CDR1 SNHLY, CDR2 FYNNEI. The CDR3 has 15 amino acids. Between the trimmed V and J ends, which lost 6 bases and 0 bases, there was a span of 12 bases. In DNA, the CDR3 is TGTGCCAGCAGGCAGACAGTTTTTAGCAATCAGCCCCAGCATTTT. Protein: CASRQTVFSNQPQHF.

This clone was picked up a small number of times. The V call is TRBV6-5, the J call TRBJ1-1; D may be TRBD1 (6 bases). Trimming took 7 bases from V and 1 from J, leaving 13 bases between them. The germline gives CDR1 MNHEY, CDR2 SVGAGI. CDR3 length: 14 amino acids. CDR3 sequence reads: CASTRGATNTEAFF. CDR3 nucleotides: TGTGCCAGCACCCGGGGGGCTACGAACACTGAAGCTTTCTTT.

This clone was observed a handful of times. The chain has TRBV11-3 and TRBJ2-7; 7 bases are shared with TRBD1. The J segment lost 6 bases and the V segment lost 2 bases, leaving 10 bases of the junction unmatched. CDR3 length: 15 amino acids. The germline CDR1 and CDR2 sequences are SGHNT and YENEEA. The CDR3 sequence is CASSLLRPGGGEQYF. The CDR3 DNA reads TGTGCCAGCAGCTTACTCCGGCCAGGGGGTGGCGAGCAGTACTTC.

The chain has TRBV28 and TRBJ1-2, with D uncertain. The germline V gene has CDR1 MDHEN and CDR2 SYDVKM. CDR3 size: 13 residues. V was shortened by 7 bases and J by 8 bases, with 17 bases between the two germline ends. CDR3 region: CASTDGKLWGYTF. As DNA, the CDR3 is TGTGCCAGCACCGACGGCAAACTATGGGGCTACACCTTC.

The J gene is TRBJ2-5, the V gene TRBV18, with D maybe TRBD2 (6 bases). CDR1 is KGHSH, CDR2 LQKENI, per germline. This CDR3 is built from 14 residues. The V end lost 0 bases, the J end lost 5 bases, and 10 bases lay between the germline ends. CDR3 amino acids: CASSPPAGRETQYF. The CDR3 region has the DNA TGTGCCAGCTCACCACCGGCGGGGCGGGAGACCCAGTACTTC.